This is a list of T cell receptor beta chains from one sample in a study of shared clonotypes between healthy human individuals. The repertoire was sequenced with immunoSEQ multiplex PCR; TCRdb's copy has only in-frame clones and lacks some. The sample records some 360,000 clones, 73% being singletons. The sequenced material came from memory CD4+ T cells sorted from blood. The receptor set was obtained from a man aged 25 to 40 in good health. The CDR3 runs from the conserved cysteine through the conserved F or W. Fields, in order: D gene, clone size, J gene, V gene, CDR3 DNA, CDR3 protein. D genes are given only for firm matches. Expanded clones are given a class, and other clones once, few, many or no size at all.

D gene: .
clone size: .
J gene: TRBJ1-4
V gene: TRBV28
CDR3 DNA: TGTGCCAGCACCGCGATCCTGGCTACTAGCGAAAAACTGTTTTTT
CDR3 protein: CASTAILATSEKLFF

D gene: .
clone size: once
J gene: TRBJ1-1
V gene: TRBV10-2
CDR3 DNA: TGCGCCAGCAGTGAGGGCAGGGGCCAACGCGCTGAAGCTTTCTTT
CDR3 protein: CASSEGRGQRAEAFF

D gene: TRBD1
clone size: .
J gene: TRBJ1-4
V gene: TRBV5-4
CDR3 DNA: TGTGCCAGCAGCTTGACAGGGGTTAATGAAAAACTGTTTTTT
CDR3 protein: CASSLTGVNEKLFF

D gene: TRBD2
clone size: .
J gene: TRBJ2-5
V gene: TRBV14
CDR3 DNA: TGTGCCAGCCCGACTAGCGGGAGGGCGAACGAGACCCAGTACTTC
CDR3 protein: CASPTSGRANETQYF

D gene: TRBD2
clone size: .
J gene: TRBJ2-2
V gene: TRBV4-1
CDR3 DNA: TGCGCCAGCAGCCAGGTAGCGGGGACGGCGAACACCGGGGAGCTGTTTTTT
CDR3 protein: CASSQVAGTANTGELFF

D gene: .
clone size: .
J gene: TRBJ1-1
V gene: TRBV6-5
CDR3 DNA: TGTGCCAGCAACCCCCGGGGATCTTACACTGAAGCTTTCTTT
CDR3 protein: CASNPRGSYTEAFF

D gene: .
clone size: .
J gene: TRBJ2-1
V gene: TRBV19
CDR3 DNA: TGTGCCAGTAGTACCTACAATGAGCAGTTCTTC
CDR3 protein: CASSTYNEQFF

D gene: TRBD2
clone size: few
J gene: TRBJ2-2
V gene: TRBV18
CDR3 DNA: TGTGCCAGCTCACCATCAGCGGGAGCACCCGGGGAGCTGTTTTTT
CDR3 protein: CASSPSAGAPGELFF

D gene: TRBD1
clone size: .
J gene: TRBJ2-2
V gene: TRBV29-1
CDR3 DNA: TGCAGCGTTGAAGATCTTCTGGGGACAGAGAACACCGGGGAGCTGTTTTTT
CDR3 protein: CSVEDLLGTENTGELFF

D gene: .
clone size: .
J gene: TRBJ2-3
V gene: TRBV5-6
CDR3 DNA: TGTGCCAGCAGCTTTTGGGCCACCGAGGCAGATACGCAGTATTTT
CDR3 protein: CASSFWATEADTQYF

D gene: TRBD2
clone size: once
J gene: TRBJ2-7
V gene: TRBV5-1
CDR3 DNA: TGCGCCAGCAGTTGGCTAGCGGGAGTCGACGAGCAGTACTTC
CDR3 protein: CASSWLAGVDEQYF

D gene: TRBD1
clone size: .
J gene: TRBJ2-4
V gene: TRBV7-2
CDR3 DNA: TGTGCCAGCAGCCCAGCAGGACAGGGCAAAAACATTCAGTACTTC
CDR3 protein: CASSPAGQGKNIQYF

D gene: .
clone size: .
J gene: TRBJ1-1
V gene: TRBV11-2
CDR3 DNA: TGTGCCAGCAGCTCCGTGAGGTCCCCGGGCACTGAAGCTTTCTTT
CDR3 protein: CASSSVRSPGTEAFF

D gene: .
clone size: .
J gene: TRBJ2-2
V gene: TRBV5-1
CDR3 DNA: TGCGCCAGCAGCCAAACCGGGACGGCCAACACCGGGGAGCTGTTTTTT
CDR3 protein: CASSQTGTANTGELFF

D gene: TRBD1
clone size: .
J gene: TRBJ1-1
V gene: TRBV7-9
CDR3 DNA: TGTGCCAGCAGCTCGCTGACAGGGGGAGAAGCTTTCTTT
CDR3 protein: CASSSLTGGEAFF

D gene: .
clone size: .
J gene: TRBJ2-7
V gene: TRBV9
CDR3 DNA: TGTGCCAGCAGCGTAGCCGCGGGACGGGGCGAGCAGTACTTC
CDR3 protein: CASSVAAGRGEQYF

D gene: TRBD2
clone size: .
J gene: TRBJ2-1
V gene: TRBV4-1
CDR3 DNA: TGCGCCAGCAGCCAACATCCGGGACTAGCGGACAATGAGCAGTTCTTC
CDR3 protein: CASSQHPGLADNEQFF

D gene: .
clone size: .
J gene: TRBJ1-4
V gene: TRBV2
CDR3 DNA: TGTGCCAGCAGTGAAGCGCTTCAGGAGGGGAAACTGTTTTTT
CDR3 protein: CASSEALQEGKLFF

D gene: TRBD1
clone size: once
J gene: TRBJ1-2
V gene: TRBV25-1
CDR3 DNA: TGTGCCAGCAGCTCGACAGGGATGGGAGGCTACACCTTC
CDR3 protein: CASSSTGMGGYTF

D gene: .
clone size: .
J gene: TRBJ2-5
V gene: TRBV18
CDR3 DNA: TGTGCCAGCTCACCACTAGGGGTTCAAGAGACCCAGTACTTC
CDR3 protein: CASSPLGVQETQYF

D gene: TRBD2
clone size: .
J gene: TRBJ2-3
V gene: TRBV5-1
CDR3 DNA: TGCGCCAGCAGCGGAGACGGGAGGGCTGATACGCAGTATTTT
CDR3 protein: CASSGDGRADTQYF

D gene: .
clone size: .
J gene: TRBJ1-2
V gene: TRBV14
CDR3 DNA: TGTGCCAGCAGCCAATCTTCCCGGTATGGCTACACCTTC
CDR3 protein: CASSQSSRYGYTF

D gene: .
clone size: .
J gene: TRBJ2-7
V gene: TRBV30
CDR3 DNA: TGTGCCTGGAGTGGTTCCGCGCTCTGGGAGCAGTACTTC
CDR3 protein: CAWSGSALWEQYF

D gene: TRBD1
clone size: .
J gene: TRBJ2-6
V gene: TRBV10-3
CDR3 DNA: TGTGCCATCAGTGGGACAGGGGCGGCTTGGGCCAACGTCCTGACTTTC
CDR3 protein: CAISGTGAAWANVLTF

D gene: .
clone size: .
J gene: TRBJ2-1
V gene: TRBV2
CDR3 DNA: TGTGCCAGCAGCGACGAAGGGGGTGTTGAGCAGTTCTTC
CDR3 protein: CASSDEGGVEQFF

D gene: .
clone size: once
J gene: TRBJ2-7
V gene: TRBV6-5
CDR3 DNA: TGTGCCAGCAGTTACTCGAAAGTCAACGAGCAGTACTTC
CDR3 protein: CASSYSKVNEQYF

D gene: .
clone size: .
J gene: TRBJ1-4
V gene: TRBV6-6
CDR3 DNA: TGTGCCAGCAGCCCGGGGGAGGGACCTATTATGAAAAAACTGTTTTTT
CDR3 protein: CASSPGEGPIMKKLFF

D gene: .
clone size: once
J gene: TRBJ2-1
V gene: TRBV6-4
CDR3 DNA: TGTGCCAGCAGTGTTAGCGGCAACTCCTACAATGAGCAGTTCTTC
CDR3 protein: CASSVSGNSYNEQFF

D gene: .
clone size: .
J gene: TRBJ1-4
V gene: TRBV7-8
CDR3 DNA: TGTGCCAGCAGCTTAATCCATAATGAAAAACTGTTTTTT
CDR3 protein: CASSLIHNEKLFF

D gene: .
clone size: .
J gene: TRBJ2-7
V gene: TRBV25-1
CDR3 DNA: TGTGCCAGCAGTGGGCCTCCCTACGAGCAGTACTTC
CDR3 protein: CASSGPPYEQYF

D gene: .
clone size: .
J gene: TRBJ2-3
V gene: TRBV7-9
CDR3 DNA: TGTGCCAGCAGCTTAGGGACTACAGATACGCAGTATTTT
CDR3 protein: CASSLGTTDTQYF

D gene: .
clone size: .
J gene: TRBJ1-1
V gene: TRBV28
CDR3 DNA: TGTGCCAGCAGTCCCACCTCTCCATGGGGCACTGAAGCTTTCTTT
CDR3 protein: CASSPTSPWGTEAFF

D gene: .
clone size: .
J gene: TRBJ2-7
V gene: TRBV29-1
CDR3 DNA: TGCAGCGCTGGCGGACGACAATCCTACGAGCAGTACTTC
CDR3 protein: CSAGGRQSYEQYF

D gene: .
clone size: .
J gene: TRBJ2-1
V gene: TRBV28
CDR3 DNA: TGTGCCAGCAGTCCGTCTCGTGGGAGTATGTACAATGAGCAGTTCTTC
CDR3 protein: CASSPSRGSMYNEQFF

D gene: .
clone size: .
J gene: TRBJ2-5
V gene: TRBV7-7
CDR3 DNA: TGTGCTAGCAGCTTAGGTCCCCTTAGCGGCCAAGAGACCCAGTACTTC
CDR3 protein: CASSLGPLSGQETQYF

D gene: .
clone size: .
J gene: TRBJ2-7
V gene: TRBV29-1
CDR3 DNA: TGCAGCGTCACGGCCTACGAGCAGTACTTC
CDR3 protein: CSVTAYEQYF

D gene: .
clone size: .
J gene: TRBJ2-7
V gene: TRBV28
CDR3 DNA: TGTGCCAGCGTCACCGCAGGTTACGAGCAGTACTTC
CDR3 protein: CASVTAGYEQYF

D gene: TRBD2
clone size: many
J gene: TRBJ2-3
V gene: TRBV29-1
CDR3 DNA: TGCAGCGTCCTACTAGCGGGAGTGGGAGTCACGCAGTATTTT
CDR3 protein: CSVLLAGVGVTQYF

D gene: .
clone size: .
J gene: TRBJ1-3
V gene: TRBV6-5
CDR3 DNA: TGTGCCAGCAGCCTGATAGGGGTGGGAAACACCATATATTTT
CDR3 protein: CASSLIGVGNTIYF

D gene: .
clone size: .
J gene: TRBJ2-3
V gene: TRBV9
CDR3 DNA: TGTGCCAGCAGCTTGCGAGCGGGCACAGATACGCAGTATTTT
CDR3 protein: CASSLRAGTDTQYF

D gene: .
clone size: .
J gene: TRBJ2-7
V gene: TRBV11-2
CDR3 DNA: TGTGCCAGCAGCTTTACCTACGAGCAGTACTTC
CDR3 protein: CASSFTYEQYF

D gene: .
clone size: .
J gene: TRBJ1-1
V gene: TRBV7-9
CDR3 DNA: TGTGCCAGCAGCATAGGGGTGGACACTGAAGCTTTCTTT
CDR3 protein: CASSIGVDTEAFF

D gene: .
clone size: .
J gene: TRBJ1-1
V gene: TRBV10-2
CDR3 DNA: TGCGCCAGCAACGACAGATACACTGAAGCTTTCTTT
CDR3 protein: CASNDRYTEAFF

D gene: .
clone size: .
J gene: TRBJ2-5
V gene: TRBV28
CDR3 DNA: TGTGCCAGCAGCCGGCTAGGTCAGGGGAAGACCCAGTACTTC
CDR3 protein: CASSRLGQGKTQYF

D gene: TRBD1
clone size: .
J gene: TRBJ1-2
V gene: TRBV27
CDR3 DNA: TGTGCCAGCAGTCCCGGGACAGGGGATTGGTATGGCTACACCTTC
CDR3 protein: CASSPGTGDWYGYTF

D gene: TRBD1
clone size: .
J gene: TRBJ1-2
V gene: TRBV7-3
CDR3 DNA: TGTGCCAGCAGCTTAACAGGGGGCGCCGCCAACTATGGCTACACCTTC
CDR3 protein: CASSLTGGAANYGYTF

D gene: .
clone size: .
J gene: TRBJ2-1
V gene: TRBV14
CDR3 DNA: TGTGCCAGCAGCCAGGTTGCCTTCTCATCCTACAATGAGCAGTTCTTC
CDR3 protein: CASSQVAFSSYNEQFF

D gene: .
clone size: few
J gene: TRBJ2-2
V gene: TRBV19
CDR3 DNA: TGTGCCAGTAGCGTTCGAGGGCCGCCGAACACCGGGGAGCTGTTTTTT
CDR3 protein: CASSVRGPPNTGELFF

D gene: .
clone size: .
J gene: TRBJ2-1
V gene: TRBV14
CDR3 DNA: TGTGCCAGCAGCCAAGGAGGGATCTACAATGAGCAGTTCTTC
CDR3 protein: CASSQGGIYNEQFF

D gene: .
clone size: few
J gene: TRBJ1-2
V gene: TRBV7-9
CDR3 DNA: TGTGCCAGCAGCTTACAGGGTTCGCAGGCTTGGGGCTACACCTTC
CDR3 protein: CASSLQGSQAWGYTF

D gene: .
clone size: .
J gene: TRBJ2-4
V gene: TRBV29-1
CDR3 DNA: TGCAGCGTTGAAGGGGCTCGTGAGGACTCCAAAAACATTCAGTACTTC
CDR3 protein: CSVEGAREDSKNIQYF

D gene: .
clone size: .
J gene: TRBJ2-3
V gene: TRBV11-2
CDR3 DNA: TGTGCCAGCAGCTTAAGGATACAGAGTAGCACAGATACGCAGTATTTT
CDR3 protein: CASSLRIQSSTDTQYF

D gene: TRBD2
clone size: few
J gene: TRBJ2-1
V gene: TRBV7-8
CDR3 DNA: TGTGCCAGCAGATCAAGACTAGCGGGAGATGATGAGCAGTTCTTC
CDR3 protein: CASRSRLAGDDEQFF

D gene: TRBD2
clone size: .
J gene: TRBJ2-7
V gene: TRBV6-1
CDR3 DNA: TGTGCCAGCAGTGGAACGACTAGCGGGAGACTCTACGAGCAGTACTTC
CDR3 protein: CASSGTTSGRLYEQYF

D gene: .
clone size: .
J gene: TRBJ1-6
V gene: TRBV2
CDR3 DNA: TGTGCCAGCAGCCAGTCATCGAGGGATTCACCCCTCCACTTT
CDR3 protein: CASSQSSRDSPLHF

D gene: .
clone size: .
J gene: TRBJ1-2
V gene: TRBV28
CDR3 DNA: TGTGCCAGCAGTGGAACTATCTATGGCTACACCTTC
CDR3 protein: CASSGTIYGYTF

D gene: TRBD1
clone size: many
J gene: TRBJ2-7
V gene: TRBV11-2
CDR3 DNA: TGTGCCAGCAGCTCGAGGGGGCATCCCGAGCAGTACTTC
CDR3 protein: CASSSRGHPEQYF

D gene: .
clone size: .
J gene: TRBJ2-2
V gene: TRBV5-1
CDR3 DNA: TGCGCCAGCAGCTTGGGGGACCCGAACACCGGGGAGCTGTTTTTT
CDR3 protein: CASSLGDPNTGELFF